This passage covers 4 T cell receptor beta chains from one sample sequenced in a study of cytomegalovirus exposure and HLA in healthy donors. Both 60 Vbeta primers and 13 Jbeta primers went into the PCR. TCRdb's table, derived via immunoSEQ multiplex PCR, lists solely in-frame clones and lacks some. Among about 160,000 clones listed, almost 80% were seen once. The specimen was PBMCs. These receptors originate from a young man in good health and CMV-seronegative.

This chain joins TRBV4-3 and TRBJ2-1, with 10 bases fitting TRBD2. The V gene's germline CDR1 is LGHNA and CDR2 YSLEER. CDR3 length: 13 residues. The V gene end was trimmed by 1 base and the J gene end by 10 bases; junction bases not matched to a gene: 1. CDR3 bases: TGCGCCAGCAGCCAAGGGGGACTAGCGGAGCAGTTCTTC. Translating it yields CASSQGGLAEQFF.

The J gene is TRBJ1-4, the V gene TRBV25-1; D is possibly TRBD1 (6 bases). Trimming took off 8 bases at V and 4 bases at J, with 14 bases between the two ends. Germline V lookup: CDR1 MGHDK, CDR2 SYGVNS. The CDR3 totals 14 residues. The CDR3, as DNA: TGTGCCAGCCCCCGGACAGCCCTTAATGAAAAACTGTTTTTT. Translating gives CASPRTALNEKLFF. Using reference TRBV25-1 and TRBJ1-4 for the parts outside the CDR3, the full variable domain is EADIYQTPRYLVIGTGKKITLECSQTMGHDKMYWYQQDPGMELHLIHYSYGVNSTEKGDLSSESTVSRIRTEHFPLTLESARPSHTSQYLCASPRTALNEKLFFGSGTQLSVL.

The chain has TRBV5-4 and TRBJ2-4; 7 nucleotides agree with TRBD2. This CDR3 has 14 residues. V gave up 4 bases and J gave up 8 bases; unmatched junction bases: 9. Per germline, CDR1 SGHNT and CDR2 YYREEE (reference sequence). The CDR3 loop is CASSVGLVPDIQYF. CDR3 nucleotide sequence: TGTGCCAGCAGCGTAGGACTAGTTCCCGACATTCAGTACTTC.

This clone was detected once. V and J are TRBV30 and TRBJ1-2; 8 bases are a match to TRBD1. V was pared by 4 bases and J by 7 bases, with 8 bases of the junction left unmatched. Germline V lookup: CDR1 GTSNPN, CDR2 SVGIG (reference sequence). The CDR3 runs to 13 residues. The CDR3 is CAWIMTGAGGYTF. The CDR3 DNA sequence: TGTGCCTGGATAATGACAGGGGCGGGTGGCTACACCTTC.